This passage covers 25 T cell receptor beta chains from one sample sequenced in a study of blood T cells in healthy people across ages. A sample-barcoded 5' primer and a J-beta primer mix were used in a second PCR of roughly 7 to 11 cycles. In TCRdb, the 5' RACE reads were re-called with MiXCR into one record per CDR3 protein. This table holds approximately 690,000 distinct CDR3 sequences, approximately 59% found once. Sequencing was done on a sample of blood. The origin of the receptors is a man aged 55 to 69 in good health.

The gene calls are TRBV5-1 and TRBJ2-5; D gene uncertain. Trimming took off 4 bases at V and 4 bases at J, with 11 bases between the two ends. This CDR3 has 13 amino acids. Germline V lookup: CDR1 SGHRS, CDR2 YFSETQ. The chain's CDR3 is CASSIDWGETQYF. The DNA for the CDR3 is TGCGCCAGCAGCATAGACTGGGGAGAGACCCAGTACTTC.

A single count supports this clonotype. The CDR3 DNA is TGTGCCAGCAGTCGTGTAGGCGGGGGGCAGGGGGTTACGCAGTATTTT. Translated, it gives CASSRVGGGQGVTQYF. The rearrangement uses TRBV7-2 and TRBJ2-3, with a tentative D call TRBD2 (8 bases). The CDR3 is 16 amino acids. Germline values: CDR1 SGHTA, CDR2 FQGNSA. V lost 6 bases and J lost 8, with 24 bases in between.

The genes are TRBV9 and TRBJ2-1; 8 bases are a match to TRBD2. J gave up 5 bases and V 3 bases, and 7 bases lay outside the gene matches. Germline values: CDR1 SGDLS, CDR2 YYNGEE. The CDR3 has 15 residues. The CDR3 spells CASSAAFGGDNEQFF. The CDR3 coding sequence is TGTGCCAGCAGCGCAGCGTTCGGGGGGGACAATGAGCAGTTCTTC. The variable domain in full, completed from reference TRBV9 and TRBJ2-1, reads DSGVTQTPKHLITATGQRVTLRCSPRSGDLSVYWYQQSLDQGLQFLIQYYNGEERAKGNILERFSAQQFPDLHSELNLSSLELGDSALYFCASSAAFGGDNEQFFGPGTRLTVL.

The CDR3 region is CASSSPLADTQYF. The CDR3 DNA reads as TGCGCCAGCAGCTCCCCCCTCGCAGATACGCAGTATTTT. This sequence joins TRBV5-1 and TRBJ2-3, with D unresolved. The CDR3 covers 13 residues. V was shortened by 3 bases and J by 4 bases, with 9 bases between the two germline ends. Germline values: CDR1 SGHRS, CDR2 YFSETQ. Variable domain in full (rest from reference TRBV5-1 and TRBJ2-3): KAGVTQTPRYLIKTRGQQVTLSCSPISGHRSVSWYQQTPGQGLQFLFEYFSETQRNKGNFPGRFSGRQFSNSRSEMNVSTLELGDSALYLCASSSPLADTQYFGPGTRLTVL.

This clonotype was recorded many times. The V and J genes are TRBV11-2 and TRBJ2-7; D not resolved. V shed 3 bases and J shed 4 bases, with 7 bases lying between them. CDR1 is SGHAT, CDR2 FQNNGV, per germline. CDR3 size: 12 residues. For the CDR3, the DNA is TGTGCCAGCAGCTTGGACCTGTACGAGCAGTACTTC. Translation gives CASSLDLYEQYF. The full variable domain, completed using reference TRBV11-2 and TRBJ2-7, is EAGVAQSPRYKIIEKRQSVAFWCNPISGHATLYWYQQILGQGPKLLIQFQNNGVVDDSQLPKDRFSAERLKGVDSTLKIQPAKLEDSAVYLCASSLDLYEQYFGPGTRLTVT.

This clonotype was picked up one time. At one boundary the junction diverges from the germline segment, which might be a read error. This chain connects TRBV5-1 to TRBJ2-6; D might be TRBD1 (5 bases). CDR3 length equals 17 residues. The germline gives CDR1 SGHRS, CDR2 YFSETQ. CDR3 loop: CASRVDTTLSGADVLTF. CDR3 nucleotide sequence: TGCGCCAGCAGGGTCGACACGACGCTCTCTGGGGCCGACGTCCTGACTTTC.

The gene calls are TRBV9 and TRBJ2-5, with unresolved D. In germline, CDR1 is SGDLS, CDR2 YYNGEE. Between the trimmed V and J ends, which lost 0 bases and 2 bases, there was a span of 8 bases. This CDR3 is 14 amino acids long. CDR3 residues: CASSVGGGQETQYF. The CDR3 coding sequence is TGTGCCAGCAGCGTAGGCGGCGGACAAGAGACCCAGTACTTC.

This clonotype occurred a few times. This rearrangement joins TRBV7-9 to TRBJ2-7; TRBD1 agrees at 7 bases. The V gene's germline CDR1 is SEHNR and CDR2 FQNEAQ (reference sequence). The trim removed 5 bases at V and 4 bases at J, leaving 5 bases unmatched. The CDR3 is made up of 13 amino acids. As DNA, the CDR3 is TGTGCCAGCAGCCCGGGACAGCATTACGAGCAGTACTTC. As protein: CASSPGQHYEQYF.

The V call is TRBV5-6, the J call TRBJ2-3; a weak D match, TRBD1 (6 bases). CDR1 and CDR2 (germline): SGHDT, YYEEEE. V shed 8 bases and J shed 5 bases, with 21 bases lying between them. This CDR3 region has 15 residues. CDR3 nucleotide sequence: TGTGCCAGTAAGTTGCGGTCCCGAGGGGGAGATACGCAGTATTTT. Encoded protein: CASKLRSRGGDTQYF.

V and J are TRBV7-9 and TRBJ2-1; TRBD2 agrees at 7 bases. This CDR3 has 16 amino acids. V dropped 6 bases and J dropped 4; count of bases not matched to a gene: 12. Per germline, CDR1 SEHNR and CDR2 FQNEAQ (reference sequence). The CDR3 sequence is CASRAKSSGRYNEQFF. The CDR3 region has the DNA TGTGCCAGCAGGGCCAAGAGCTCCGGGAGGTACAATGAGCAGTTCTTC. Based on the CDR3 plus reference TRBV7-9 and TRBJ2-1, the full variable domain is DTGVSQNPRHKITKRGQNVTFRCDPISEHNRLYWYRQTLGQGPEFLTYFQNEAQLEKSRLLSDRFSAERPKGSFSTLEIQRTEQGDSAMYLCASRAKSSGRYNEQFFGPGTRLTVL.

This chain joins TRBV6-6 and TRBJ1-4, with D possibly being TRBD1 (6 bases). CDR3 length: 14 residues. Trimming took 6 bases from V and 4 from J, leaving 12 bases between them. CDR1 is MNHNY and CDR2 is SVGAGI in the germline V gene (reference sequence). The CDR3 sequence is CASSTGQHNEKLFF. The CDR3, as DNA: TGTGCCAGCAGCACGGGACAACATAATGAAAAACTGTTTTTT.

This clonotype was detected a few times. V gene TRBV12-3 or TRBV12-4 combines with J gene TRBJ2-3; D remains ambiguous. This CDR3 region has 12 residues. V was pared by 8 bases and J by 4 bases, with 10 bases between. CDR3 sequence (DNA): TGTGCCAGCGCCGAGTGGGCAGATACGCAGTATTTT. Amino acids: CASAEWADTQYF.

CDR3 bases: TGCAGTGCTAGAGATCCGGGCAGGCCCTACGAGCAGTACTTC. This translates into CSARDPGRPYEQYF. The V gene is TRBV20-1, the J gene TRBJ2-7; D is undetermined. Germline V gives CDR1 DFQATT, CDR2 SNEGSKA (reference sequence). CDR3 length equals 14 residues. The germline V and J ends were trimmed by 0 bases and 2 bases, with 11 bases remaining between them.

J is TRBJ2-5 and V is TRBV27; possible D gene TRBD1, 6 bases. CDR1 is MNHEY and CDR2 is SMNVEV in the germline V gene (reference sequence). Trimming cost V 6 bases and J 3 bases, with 20 bases left between them. The CDR3 totals 16 residues. The CDR3 sequence is CASSRDTGGEKETQYF. CDR3 sequence (DNA): TGTGCCAGCAGCCGGGACACCGGAGGAGAAAAAGAGACCCAGTACTTC.

The rearrangement links TRBV29-1 to TRBJ1-1; D remains ambiguous. This CDR3 region has 13 residues. Trimming stripped 0 bases from V and 5 bases from J, with 10 bases between. CDR1 is SQVTM and CDR2 is ANQGSEA in the germline V gene. CDR3 DNA sequence: TGCAGCGTTGAAGAACCAGTAACAACTGAAGCTTTCTTT. This sequence encodes CSVEEPVTTEAFF.

This chain joins TRBV27 and TRBJ2-3, with unresolved D. The germline V and J ends were trimmed by 8 bases and 6 bases, with 9 bases remaining between them. The germline gives CDR1 MNHEY, CDR2 SMNVEV (reference sequence). The CDR3 covers 11 residues. CDR3 coding DNA: TGTGCCAGCGGTCCGTATGATACGCAGTATTTT. This translates into CASGPYDTQYF.

This clonotype was counted only a few times. The chain uses TRBV20-1 and TRBJ2-5; D could derive from TRBD1 or TRBD2 (5 bases each). The V gene's germline CDR1 is DFQATT and CDR2 SNEGSKA (reference sequence). The CDR3 covers 13 residues. CDR3: CSPGDGRTETQYF. The CDR3 DNA reads as TGCAGCCCTGGGGACGGGCGCACCGAGACCCAGTACTTC.

This clonotype has a handful of counts. V gene TRBV5-1 combines with J gene TRBJ2-1, with 14 nucleotides matching TRBD2. Germline assignment: CDR1 SGHRS and CDR2 YFSETQ. The trim removed 6 bases at V and 4 bases at J, leaving 3 bases unmatched. The CDR3 is 15 residues long. For the CDR3, the DNA is TGCGCCAGCATCGGACTAGCGGGGGGTTACAATGAGCAGTTCTTC. This sequence encodes CASIGLAGGYNEQFF.

V and J are TRBV6-2 or TRBV6-3 and TRBJ1-1; D is undetermined. CDR1 MNHEY and CDR2 SVGEGT come from the germline V gene. Trimming shortened V by 4 bases and J by 4 bases, and 13 bases separated the two germline ends. CDR3 length: 14 residues. Here the CDR3 DNA reads TGTGCCAGCAGTTCTTTCCCCCGGGGCACTGAAGCTTTCTTT. Residues: CASSSFPRGTEAFF.

The chain uses TRBV20-1 and TRBJ2-5; no definite D call. V was shortened by 6 bases and J by 3 bases, with 5 bases between the two germline ends. Germline V gene data show CDR1 as DFQATT and CDR2 as SNEGSKA (reference sequence). The CDR3 consists of 10 residues. For the CDR3, the DNA is TGCAGTGCCGCGGAAGAGACCCAGTACTTC. This gives the protein CSAAEETQYF.

This clonotype was counted a few times. The V and J genes are TRBV2 and TRBJ2-1; no definite D call. The germline V gene encodes CDR1 SNHLY and CDR2 FYNNEI. CDR3 length: 11 residues. Trimming shortened V by 2 bases and J by 8 bases, and 4 bases separated the two germline ends. In nucleotides, the CDR3 is TGTGCCAGCAGTGAATCGGATGAGCAGTTCTTC. Residues: CASSESDEQFF.

This clonotype was counted a few times. The V and J genes are TRBV3-1 and TRBJ2-1, with 14 bases identical to TRBD2. Germline CDR1 reads LGHDT; CDR2 reads YNNKEL (reference sequence). V gave up 3 bases and J gave up 1 base; unmatched junction bases: 5. The CDR3 is made up of 18 amino acids. The DNA for the CDR3 is TGTGCCAGCAGCCAGACTAGCGGGGGGGCTGGGTCCTACAATGAGCAGTTCTTC. Protein product: CASSQTSGGAGSYNEQFF.

This chain uses TRBV6-1 with TRBJ2-7, with 7 bases matching TRBD1. V shed 6 bases, J shed 7 bases, and the junction held 15 bases outside the gene matches. The CDR3 sequence is 15 residues long. Germline V CDR1 and CDR2: MNHNS, SASEGT. CDR3 sequence: CASSPAQTGRNEQYF. CDR3 coding DNA: TGTGCCAGCAGCCCAGCCCAGACAGGGCGCAATGAGCAGTACTTC.

Note on this clonotype: A read error is possible here, since a much larger clone lies one base away. The chain links TRBV27 to TRBJ1-4; possibly TRBD1 for D (6 bases). Trimming took 5 bases from V and 3 from J, leaving 13 bases between them. The CDR3 runs 15 residues. From germline, CDR1 is MNHEY and CDR2 SMNVEV (reference sequence). The CDR3 DNA reads TGTGCCAGCAGTATAGGGGGGCAGGCTAATGAAAAACTGTTTTTT. Its translation: CASSIGGQANEKLFF.

V and J are TRBV4-1 and TRBJ1-2, with 8 bases aligning to TRBD1. Germline values: CDR1 MGHRA, CDR2 YSYEKL. With V trimmed by 4 bases and J by 3 bases, 7 bases remained unmatched. The CDR3 is made up of 15 amino acids. CDR3 sequence (DNA): TGCGCCAGCAGCCGCGATCAGGGGGCGGACTATGGCTACACCTTC. This translates into CASSRDQGADYGYTF.